The next 29 T cell receptor beta chains were all read from a single sample in a study of T cells in Graves' hyperthyroidism and ophthalmopathy. TCR beta CDR3 regions were amplified from RNA transcripts. With the HTBI primer set, the TCR CDR3 went through a first round of RT-PCR. TCRdb called the multiplex PCR reads again in MiXCR, with one record for every CDR3 protein. The top ten clones hold 25% to 30% of a sample with approximately 380,000 distinct CDR3 sequences, 11% to 15% of them seen once. Sequenced sample: blood. The receptors shown here come from a man in his fifties or sixties with Graves' ophthalmopathy.

The chain joins TRBV4-1 to TRBJ1-6; 7 bases fit TRBD1. The V gene end was trimmed by 0 bases and the J gene end by 15 bases; junction bases not matched to a gene: 5. Germline V CDR1 and CDR2: MGHRA, YSYEKL. This CDR3 is built from 13 residues. CDR3 in amino acids: CASSQDRGTVLHF. The CDR3 nucleotides read TGCGCCAGCAGCCAAGATAGGGGGACAGTCCTCCACTTT.

This clonotype was seen only once. The rearrangement joins TRBV30 to TRBJ2-5; no clear D gene. The germline CDR1 and CDR2 sequences are GTSNPN and SVGIG (reference sequence). V was trimmed by 5 bases and J by 1 base, leaving 11 bases between them. This CDR3 has 13 amino acids. CDR3 in DNA: TGTGCCTGGCAACGGCCAACCCAAGAGACCCAGTACTTC. This gives the protein CAWQRPTQETQYF.

The V gene is TRBV9, the J gene TRBJ2-7; TRBD1 matches 7 bases. The end of the DNA is better explained by TRBJ2-1, so the J call may be wrong. This CDR3 is 15 amino acids long. The germline V gene has CDR1 SGDLS and CDR2 YYNGEE. CDR3 loop: CASSDGQERTYEQFF. The CDR3 region has the DNA TGTGCCAGCAGCGACGGACAGGAGCGGACCTACGAGCAGTTCTTC.

Worth noting for this clonotype: A much more abundant neighbour one base away suggests this may be a read error. The V call is TRBV11-3, the J call TRBJ2-2; D may be TRBD2 (6 bases). The CDR3 is 16 residues long. The V gene's germline CDR1 is SGHNT and CDR2 YENEEA. The CDR3 DNA sequence: TGTGCCAGCAGCTTAGAGGTAGCGGACCTCACCGGGGAGCTGCTTTTT. This translates into CASSLEVADLTGELLF.

This clonotype occurred many times. The chain is built from TRBV3-1 and TRBJ1-6, with unresolved D. Germline CDR1 LGHDT, CDR2 YNNKEL (reference sequence). The CDR3 is made up of 13 amino acids. Trimming took off 1 base at V and 8 bases at J, with 6 bases between the two ends. The CDR3 loop reads CASSQVRDSPLHF. The CDR3 bases are TGTGCCAGCAGCCAAGTAAGGGATTCACCCCTCCACTTT.

In its sample, this clonotype was seen many times. This chain uses TRBV18 with TRBJ2-3; TRBD2 matches at 8 bases. V lost 3 bases and J lost 6; bases outside the gene matches: 11. The CDR3 sequence is 16 residues long. CDR1 and CDR2 (germline): KGHSH, LQKENI. The CDR3 here is CASSPQHLASGDTQYF. DNA of the CDR3: TGTGCCAGCTCACCTCAACACCTAGCTAGCGGGGATACGCAGTATTTT.

The gene calls are TRBV5-6 and TRBJ2-3, with 7 bases lining up with TRBD2. With V trimmed by 0 bases and J by 6 bases, 10 bases remained unmatched. Germline V CDR1 and CDR2: SGHDT, YYEEEE. The CDR3 consists of 16 residues. In nucleotides, the CDR3 is TGTGCCAGCAGCTTGGTCCTAGCGGCTGCAGGGGATACGCAGTATTTT. It is translated as CASSLVLAAAGDTQYF.

This chain links TRBV10-1 with TRBJ2-1; 7 bases map to TRBD2. The CDR3 is 16 residues long. The V gene end was trimmed by 0 bases and the J gene end by 7 bases; junction bases not matched to a gene: 9. Per germline, CDR1 WNHNN and CDR2 SYGVQD (reference sequence). CDR3 DNA: TGCGCCAGCAGTGAGTCGGTGGGAGGGCCGGGAAATGAGCAGTTCTTC. Residues: CASSESVGGPGNEQFF.

This clonotype was seen at least ten times. This chain connects TRBV6-1 to TRBJ2-1; 7 nucleotides match TRBD1. V lost 4 bases, J lost 4 bases, and 10 bases stayed unmatched. The CDR3 spans 16 residues. Looked up from germline, CDR1 is MNHNS and CDR2 is SASEGT. The CDR3: CASSGLGTATYNEQFF. For the CDR3, the DNA is TGTGCCAGCAGTGGCCTCGGGACAGCCACGTACAATGAGCAGTTCTTC.

The chain couples TRBV7-3 to TRBJ1-5, with D maybe TRBD1 (5 bases). Germline CDR1 SGHTA, CDR2 FQGTGA. The CDR3 consists of 13 residues. Trimming pared 5 bases from V and 5 bases from J, leaving 10 bases between. This CDR3 reads CASSKDTDQPQHF. CDR3 nucleotides: TGTGCCAGCAGCAAGGACACCGATCAGCCCCAGCATTTT.

This sequence joins TRBV6-1 and TRBJ1-6; TRBD1 is a possible D gene (6 bases). With 5 bases removed from V and 9 bases from J, the gap between germline ends came to 14 bases. Germline CDR1 reads MNHNS; CDR2 reads SASEGT. CDR3 length equals 14 residues. CDR3 region: CASSNTGIGSPLHF. CDR3 DNA sequence: TGTGCCAGCAGTAATACAGGGATCGGTTCACCCCTCCACTTT.

CDR3 sequence (DNA): TGCGCCAGCAGCTCGGGTAGCAGCGGGAGTGGAAGAATGCTGCAGTTCTTC. This encodes CASSSGSSGSGRMLQFF. The chain recombines TRBV5-1 with TRBJ2-1; 8 bases agree with TRBD2. This CDR3 has 17 residues. Germline V gives CDR1 SGHRS, CDR2 YFSETQ. The J segment lost 12 bases and the V segment lost 3 bases, leaving 20 bases of the junction unmatched. Drawing the rest from reference TRBV5-1 and TRBJ2-1, the complete variable domain is KAGVTQTPRYLIKTRGQQVTLSCSPISGHRSVSWYQQTPGQGLQFLFEYFSETQRNKGNFPGRFSGRQFSNSRSEMNVSTLELGDSALYLCASSSGSSGSGRMLQFFGPGTRLTVL.

This clonotype has a count of ten or more. V usage is TRBV27 and J usage is TRBJ1-5; D unresolved. Looked up from germline, CDR1 is MNHEY and CDR2 is SMNVEV (reference sequence). V shed 6 bases and J shed 6 bases, with 9 bases lying between them. The CDR3 is 12 amino acids. The DNA of the CDR3 is TGTGCCAGCAGGGGAGGCACTCAGCCCCAGCATTTT. Amino acids: CASRGGTQPQHF.

This clonotype was counted at least ten times. This rearrangement joins TRBV5-5 to TRBJ2-4; TRBD2 aligns across 10 bases. V lost 6 bases, J lost 0 bases, and 6 bases stayed unmatched. The length of the CDR3 is 16 residues. Per the germline V gene, CDR1 is SGHKS and CDR2 is YYEKEE (reference sequence). CDR3 loop: CASTYRTSGAKNIQYF. The CDR3 bases are TGTGCCAGCACCTACCGGACTAGCGGAGCCAAAAACATTCAGTACTTC.

This clonotype has just a few counts. The V and J genes are TRBV30 and TRBJ1-1; no clear D gene. V shed 4 bases and J shed 3 bases, with 12 bases lying between them. Per the germline V gene, CDR1 is GTSNPN and CDR2 is SVGIG (reference sequence). The CDR3 is made up of 13 amino acids. The CDR3 sequence: CAWKKGRHTEAFF. In nucleotides, the CDR3 is TGTGCCTGGAAGAAGGGAAGGCACACTGAAGCTTTCTTT.

The chain links TRBV3-1 to TRBJ1-1, with 9 positions matching TRBD1. The CDR3 is 16 residues long. V shed 4 bases and J 3 bases; nucleotides not matched to a gene: 9. Germline CDR1 LGHDT, CDR2 YNNKEL (reference sequence). The DNA of the CDR3 is TGTGCCAGCAGCCCCTCGGGACAGGGACCTTACACTGAAGCTTTCTTT. This encodes CASSPSGQGPYTEAFF.

This clonotype was seen at least ten times. DNA of the CDR3: TGTGCCAGCAGTTTGGTGGGGGGCGCATACTACGAGCAGTACTTC. Its translation: CASSLVGGAYYEQYF. The rearrangement joins TRBV12-3 or TRBV12-4 to TRBJ2-7; D tentatively fits TRBD1 or TRBD2 (6 bases each). V lost 3 bases and J lost 3, with 15 bases in between. This CDR3 spans 15 amino acids.

This clonotype was picked up a small number of times. The chain uses TRBV4-1 and TRBJ2-5; perhaps TRBD2 as D (6 bases). The CDR3 has 16 amino acids. Germline V CDR1 and CDR2: MGHRA, YSYEKL. V gave up 6 bases and J gave up 0 bases, with 17 bases separating them. The CDR3 bases are TGCGCCAGCAGTAACGGGGGTAACGGGTACCAAGAGACCCAGTACTTC. This gives the protein CASSNGGNGYQETQYF.

The chain joins TRBV10-3 to TRBJ1-6, with 7 bases aligning to TRBD1. CDR1 is ENHRY and CDR2 is SYGVKD in the germline V gene. V shed 3 bases and J 9 bases; nucleotides not matched to a gene: 8. This CDR3 is built from 15 residues. CDR3 in DNA: TGTGCCATCAGTGAATCCGAGACAGGGAGTTCACCCCTCCACTTT. Encoded protein: CAISESETGSSPLHF.

The rearrangement links TRBV12-3 or TRBV12-4 to TRBJ2-3, with 10 bases aligning to TRBD2. J lost 0 bases, V lost 6 bases, and 6 bases had no gene match. This CDR3 spans 16 amino acids. The CDR3 DNA reads TGTGCCAGCAGAGACGGACTAGCGGCTAGCACAGATACGCAGTATTTT. The encoded protein is CASRDGLAASTDTQYF.

There are many counts of this clonotype. The J gene is TRBJ2-7, the V gene TRBV2; a weak D match, TRBD2 (6 bases). This CDR3 has 12 residues. Trimming left V 6 bases short and J 6 bases short, with 12 bases between. Germline CDR1 SNHLY, CDR2 FYNNEI. This chain's CDR3 is CASRIGTREQYF. CDR3 nucleotide sequence: TGTGCCAGCAGGATCGGGACTCGCGAGCAGTACTTC.

This clonotype was detected ten times or more. The chain is built from TRBV30 and TRBJ2-1, with 7 bases aligning to TRBD1. The CDR3 is 13 amino acids. V trimming: 3 bases; J trimming: 4 bases; junction bases outside the gene matches: 3. Looked up from germline, CDR1 is GTSNPN and CDR2 is SVGIG (reference sequence). CDR3 loop: CAWRGTEYNEQFF. CDR3 sequence (DNA): TGTGCCTGGAGGGGGACAGAGTACAATGAGCAGTTCTTC.

This chain joins TRBV25-1 and TRBJ1-3; D call uncertain. The CDR3 runs to 12 residues. V dropped 5 bases and J dropped 6 bases, with 8 bases sitting between them. Per germline, CDR1 MGHDK and CDR2 SYGVNS. The DNA of the CDR3 is TGTGCCAGCAGTCACAACATAAACACCATATATTTT. It yields the protein CASSHNINTIYF.

This clonotype was observed many times. The chain combines TRBV13 with TRBJ1-4; D is ambiguous. The CDR3 contains 11 residues. Looked up from germline, CDR1 is PRHDT and CDR2 is FYEKMQ (reference sequence). Trimming left V 5 bases short and J 8 bases short, with 6 bases between. As DNA, the CDR3 is TGTGCCAGCAGCGTCGGAGAAAAACTGTTTTTT. Its protein is CASSVGEKLFF.

This clonotype was counted at least ten times. The chain combines TRBV10-2 with TRBJ2-5; a possible D gene is TRBD1 (6 bases). The CDR3 extends over 13 amino acids. Trimming shortened V by 5 bases and J by 6 bases, and 13 bases separated the two germline ends. CDR1 WSHSY and CDR2 SAAADI come from the germline V gene. DNA of the CDR3: TGCGCCAGCAGTAAAACAGGGTTAAAGACCCAGTACTTC. It is translated as CASSKTGLKTQYF.

The J gene is TRBJ2-7, the V gene TRBV7-9; 8 bases fit TRBD1. The CDR3 loop spans 15 amino acids. CDR1 and CDR2 (germline): SEHNR, FQNEAQ (reference sequence). Losses at the gene ends were 2 bases for V and 4 bases for J; bases not matched to a gene: 7. The CDR3: CASSLPFQGAYEQYF. The CDR3 DNA reads TGTGCCAGCAGCTTACCGTTTCAGGGGGCTTACGAGCAGTACTTC.

The V call is TRBV27, the J call TRBJ2-1, with 10 bases that match TRBD2. The CDR3 runs 15 residues. The germline V gene encodes CDR1 MNHEY and CDR2 SMNVEV (reference sequence). J gave up 8 bases and V 6 bases, and 10 bases lay outside the gene matches. The CDR3 bases are TGTGCCAGCAGCCCAGCGGGAGGGCCAGGCGATGAGCAGTTCTTC. Protein product: CASSPAGGPGDEQFF.

There are many counts of this clonotype. V is TRBV20-1 and J is TRBJ2-1, with D hard to call. The germline gives CDR1 DFQATT, CDR2 SNEGSKA (reference sequence). There are 11 residues in the CDR3. Trimming stripped 4 bases from V and 4 bases from J, with 5 bases between. The CDR3 here is CSAMLYNEQFF. The CDR3 region has the DNA TGCAGTGCTATGTTGTACAATGAGCAGTTCTTC.

CDR3 bases: TGTGCCAGCCAAGCGACCTCCTACAATGAGCAGTTCTTC. Protein: CASQATSYNEQFF. The gene calls are TRBV2 and TRBJ2-1; D is ambiguous. This CDR3 contains 13 residues. V lost 8 bases and J 0 bases, leaving 8 bases between the germline ends. The germline gives CDR1 SNHLY, CDR2 FYNNEI.